This T cell receptor (beta chain) originates from a study of cytomegalovirus exposure and HLA in healthy donors. V gave up 4 bases and J gave up 4 bases, with 5 bases separating them. CDR3 length equals 11 residues. CDR1 and CDR2 from the germline V gene are SQVTM and ANQGSEA. 13 Jbeta primers and 60 Vbeta primers were used for the PCR. Profiling relied on immunoSEQ multiplex PCR, and the TCRdb table lists in-frame clones only, not all of them. Of roughly 130,000 clones in the sample, around 83% were seen once. The origin of this receptor is a girl aged 2 to 10 in good health and CMV-seronegative. The chain is built from TRBV29-1 and TRBJ1-3; no firm D call. Input material: PBMCs. CDR3 DNA: TGCAGCGTTGGCCAGGGAAACACCATATATTTT. Translated: CSVGQGNTIYF.